These 2 T cell receptor beta chains originate from one sample sequenced in a study of blood T cell repertoires in COVID-19. Assay used: immunoSEQ multiplex PCR; TCRdb lists only in-frame clones, some missing. The sample has about 58,000 clones; 80% to 90% are singletons. Source material: peripheral blood. These receptors were taken from a woman in her seventies with active COVID-19.

The chain carries TRBV5-1 and TRBJ2-7, with 12 bases that match TRBD1. The V gene end was trimmed by 2 bases and the J gene end by 2 bases; junction bases not matched to a gene: 14. There are 19 residues in the CDR3. The germline CDR1 and CDR2 sequences are SGHRS and YFSETQ. The CDR3 region has the DNA TGCGCCAGCAGCTTTTTGCCCGGGACAGGGGGCGCGCGGGCCTACGAGCAGTACTTC. Amino acids: CASSFLPGTGGARAYEQYF.

The chain combines TRBV3-1 (or the pseudogene TRBV3-2) with TRBJ1-1; D gene unclear. Trimming took 4 bases from V and 2 from J, leaving 8 bases between them. The CDR3 covers 13 residues. Looked up from germline, CDR1 is LGHDT and CDR2 is YNNKEL (reference sequence). The chain's CDR3 is CASSLYLNTEAFF. CDR3 bases: TGTGCCAGCAGCCTCTATCTTAACACTGAAGCTTTCTTT.